This T cell receptor (beta chain) was obtained from a study of blood T cell repertoires in COVID-19. The overall study: Material from acute and convalescent COVID-19 was sourced from the United States, Italy and Spain. In each case, the material was cDNA or gDNA derived from T cells, B-cell-depleted T cells, or PBMCs.

The CDR3 is 13 residues long. V gave up 5 bases and J gave up 4 bases; unmatched junction bases: 4. The germline gives CDR1 SGHAT, CDR2 FQDESV (reference sequence). As originally analysed: Estimates of nucleated cell counts were drawn from the amplification of reference gene primers. Profiled with immunoSEQ multiplex PCR; TCRdb holds only in-frame clones, not every one. V, J and clone size were drawn from that table, and D and trimming were deduced from the DNA. The data hold fewer than 200,000 clones, with roughly 79% observed a single time. This receptor was obtained from a woman older than 75 with COVID-19, enrolled during active disease. The specimen was peripheral blood. The chain carries TRBV11-1 and TRBJ2-5, with TRBD1 identical over 7 bases. CDR3 bases: TGTGCCAGCAGCCGCTCAGGGGGAGAGACCCAGTACTTC. Translating it yields CASSRSGGETQYF.